This TCR beta chain was recovered during a study of blood T cell repertoires in COVID-19 (dated by TCRdb to about 2020). Turning to the overall study: Samples covering the acute and convalescent phases of COVID-19 were provided by collaborators in the United States, Italy and Spain. Deeply sampled blood TCRbeta repertoires from subjects exposed to, actively infected with, or recovered from COVID-19 were included in the dataset. The prospective study material was composed of cDNA or gDNA derived from T cells, B-cell-depleted T cells, or PBMCs. The sample metadata nearly always contained a de-identified subject ID, COVID-19 status, age in years and sex. The repertoires were released in a freely available public database intended as a resource for research on the immune response to SARS-CoV-2. The samples were drawn from the first 160 participants of the ongoing ImmuneRACE study and from 1,254 subjects provided by 6 global collaborators. Where available, HLA class I and class II types were obtained from metadata supplied by the sample provider rather than from assay-based typing. Study-wide findings and limitations: Clinical and demographic metadata were provided uncurated, with the amount varying by source and participant.

At one collaborating source in Seattle, patients were enrolled during active infection and were followed longitudinally through the course of disease. Collaborating institutions collected whole blood in K2EDTA tubes following their own protocols. For TCRbeta analysis, collaborators shipped samples as frozen whole blood, isolated PBMCs, or DNA extracted from either of those sample types. A word on this clone: The specificity of this receptor is unknown. Base-call qualities are not available, and no considerably larger clone is one nucleotide away.

TCRbeta CDR3 regions were amplified from genomic DNA by means of the immunoSEQ Assay, a bias-controlled multiplex PCR. On the authors' methods: Nucleated cell counts per sample were estimated from amplification of reference gene primers within the assay. Sequence reads were collapsed and filtered to measure the absolute abundance of every unique TCRbeta CDR3 rearrangement. For each sample, productive Simpson clonality was calculated as the square root of Simpson's diversity index across productive rearrangements. The immuneACCESS repertoire file appears here via TCRdb, limited to in-frame rearrangements. These files lack a portion of the clones; in checked studies, under half of the deficit traces to unresolved V genes, and the cause of the others is not known. D and trimming come from the DNA, and the V and J calls and clone size come from that table. The sample table records about 300,000 clones; approximately 90% of these occur just once. The top ten clones comprise over 2% of the sample.

Measured from the cysteine to the phenylalanine, the CDR3 is 16 residues long. The CDR3 DNA has 48 bases and is translated from base 1. Sequenced: peripheral blood. The receptor was isolated from a woman in her thirties with COVID-19, enrolled during active disease. The sequence is built from TRBV12-2 and TRBJ1-3. TRBV12-2 is a known pseudogene. The DNA is as follows: TGTGCAAGTCGCTCCCATTCAGTCGGGAGTGAAAACACCATATATTTT. This translates into CASRSHSVGSENTIYF.